These T cell receptor beta chains were read from a single sample in a study of shared clonotypes between healthy human individuals. TCRdb's table, derived via immunoSEQ multiplex PCR, lists solely in-frame clones and lacks some. The sample has some 2,000,000 clones; approximately 95% are singletons. Sequencing input: naive CD8+ T cells sorted from blood. The receptors were gathered from a man in his late teens or twenties in good health. The CDR3 runs from the conserved cysteine through the conserved F or W. The order of the fields is D gene, V gene, J gene, clone size, CDR3 protein, CDR3 DNA. D genes are given only for firm matches. Clone size is given for some rows only: seen once, a few or many times, or a class if the clone is expanded.

>TRBD1|TRBV6-5|TRBJ2-7|.
CASSYHPGTGWNEQYF
TGTGCCAGCAGTTACCATCCGGGGACAGGGTGGAACGAGCAGTACTTC
>TRBD1|TRBV2|TRBJ2-7|.
CASSEYRGAYEQYF
TGTGCCAGCAGTGAGTACAGGGGGGCCTACGAGCAGTACTTC
>TRBD1|TRBV27|TRBJ1-5|few
CASRRTGSNQPQHF
TGTGCCAGCAGGCGGACAGGGAGCAATCAGCCCCAGCATTTT
>TRBD1|TRBV6-6|TRBJ2-7|.
CASSDPRQGNYEQYF
TGTGCCAGCAGCGATCCACGACAGGGAAACTACGAGCAGTACTTC
>.|TRBV6-5|TRBJ2-1|.
CASSYSEPGLANEQFF
TGTGCCAGCAGTTACAGTGAGCCGGGGCTTGCCAATGAGCAGTTCTTC
>TRBD2|TRBV10-2|TRBJ2-1|once
CASSESGGNEQFF
TGCGCCAGCAGTGAGTCGGGAGGGAATGAGCAGTTCTTC
>.|TRBV7-9|TRBJ1-3|.
CASSLVDKLGNTIYF
TGTGCCAGCAGCTTAGTCGACAAGCTCGGAAACACCATATATTTT
>.|TRBV5-1|TRBJ1-1|.
CASSFQGADTEAFF
TGCGCCAGCAGCTTTCAGGGTGCGGACACTGAAGCTTTCTTT
>TRBD1|TRBV7-3|TRBJ2-7|.
CASSSRTGSYEQYF
TGTGCCAGCAGCTCCCGGACAGGGTCCTACGAGCAGTACTTC
>.|TRBV30|TRBJ1-1|.
CAWSVTPEAFF
TGTGCCTGGAGTGTTACCCCTGAAGCTTTCTTT
>.|TRBV5-1|TRBJ2-5|.
CASSLGKRETQYF
TGCGCCAGCAGCTTGGGTAAAAGAGAGACCCAGTACTTC